The subject of this entry is one T cell receptor beta chain. Its antigen remains unidentified. During its preparation, the TCRbeta library received unique molecular identifiers. MiXCR, applied by TCRdb to the PCR reads, yields one record per CDR3 protein. The sample has about 980,000 distinct CDR3 sequences, roughly 29% seen once; the top ten hold roughly 30%. The sample is drawn from a study of T-cell reconstitution after alpha-beta-depleted transplantation in children. Study-level findings and limits: Among T cells one year after transplant, newly produced cells accounted for most counts and diversity.

Per germline, CDR1 MGHRA and CDR2 YSYEKL. This CDR3 contains 15 residues. V was clipped by 1 base and J by 1 base; unmatched bases: 2. The gene calls are TRBV4-1 and TRBJ2-5; 8 bases fit TRBD1. Sequencing used PBMCs, mostly from graft donor cells, obtained 360 days after TCRalphabeta/CD19-depleted stem cell transplant. The sequence was collected from a boy under two years old who had a stem cell transplant for SCID, so the T cells may come from the graft donor. This CDR3 is CASSQGTGPQETQYF. Written as DNA, the CDR3 is TGCGCCAGCAGCCAAGGGACAGGGCCCCAAGAGACCCAGTACTTC.